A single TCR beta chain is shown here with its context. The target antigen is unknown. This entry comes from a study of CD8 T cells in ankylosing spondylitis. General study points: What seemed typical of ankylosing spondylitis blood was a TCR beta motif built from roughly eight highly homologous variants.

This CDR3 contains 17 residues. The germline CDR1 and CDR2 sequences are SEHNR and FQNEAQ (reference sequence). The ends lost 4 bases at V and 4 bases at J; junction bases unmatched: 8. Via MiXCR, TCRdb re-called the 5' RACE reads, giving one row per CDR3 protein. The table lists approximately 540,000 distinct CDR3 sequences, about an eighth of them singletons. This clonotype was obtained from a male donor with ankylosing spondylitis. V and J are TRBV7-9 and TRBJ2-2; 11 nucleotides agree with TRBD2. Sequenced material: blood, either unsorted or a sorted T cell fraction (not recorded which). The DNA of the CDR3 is TGTGCCAGCAGCTCTCCCGGACTAGCGGGTTCCACCGGGGAGCTGTTTTTT. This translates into CASSSPGLAGSTGELFF.